This T cell receptor (beta chain) was sequenced in a study of technical replicates of blood from four donors. The protocol was immunoSEQ multiplex PCR, while the TCRdb copy is restricted to in-frame clones and leaves out a portion. Of 85,000 or so clones listed, around 94% are singletons. This CDR3 contains 17 residues. V gave up 4 bases and J gave up 6 bases; unmatched junction bases: 12. CDR1 SGHRS and CDR2 YFSETQ come from the germline V gene. The receptor was derived from a human donor in good health. The chain has TRBV5-1 and TRBJ2-3, with TRBD2 identical over 12 bases. The sample taken for sequencing was T cells isolated from PBMCs. The CDR3 sequence is CASSPRGLTSGGDTQYF. DNA for the CDR3: TGCGCCAGCAGCCCCCGGGGCCTGACTAGCGGGGGTGATACGCAGTATTTT.